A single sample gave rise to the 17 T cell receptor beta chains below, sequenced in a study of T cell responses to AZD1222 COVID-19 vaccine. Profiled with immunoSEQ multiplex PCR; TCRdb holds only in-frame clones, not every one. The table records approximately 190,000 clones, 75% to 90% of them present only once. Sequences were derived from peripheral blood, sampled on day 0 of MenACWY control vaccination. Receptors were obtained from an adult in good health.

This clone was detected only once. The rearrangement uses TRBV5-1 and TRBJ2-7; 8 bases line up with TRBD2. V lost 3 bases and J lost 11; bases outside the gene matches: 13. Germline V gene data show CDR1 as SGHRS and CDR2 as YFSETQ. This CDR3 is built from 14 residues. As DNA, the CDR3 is TGCGCCAGCAGCTCAGGGACTAGTTTTAAATCGGAGTACTTC. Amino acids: CASSSGTSFKSEYF. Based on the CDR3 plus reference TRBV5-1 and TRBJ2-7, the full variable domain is KAGVTQTPRYLIKTRGQQVTLSCSPISGHRSVSWYQQTPGQGLQFLFEYFSETQRNKGNFPGRFSGRQFSNSRSEMNVSTLELGDSALYLCASSSGTSFKSEYFGPGTRLTVT.

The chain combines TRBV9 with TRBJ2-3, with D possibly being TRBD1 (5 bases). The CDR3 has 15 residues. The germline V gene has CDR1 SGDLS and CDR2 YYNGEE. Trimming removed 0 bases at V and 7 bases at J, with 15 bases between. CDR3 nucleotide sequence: TGTGCCAGCAGCGTAGGGGGCGACGGATCCCATACGCAGTATTTT. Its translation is CASSVGGDGSHTQYF.

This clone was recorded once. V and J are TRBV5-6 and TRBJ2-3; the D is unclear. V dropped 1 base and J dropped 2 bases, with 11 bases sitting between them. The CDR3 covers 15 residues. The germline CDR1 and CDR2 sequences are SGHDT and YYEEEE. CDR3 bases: TGTGCCAGCAGCTTGCCAGGAACCTACACAGATACGCAGTATTTT. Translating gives CASSLPGTYTDTQYF.

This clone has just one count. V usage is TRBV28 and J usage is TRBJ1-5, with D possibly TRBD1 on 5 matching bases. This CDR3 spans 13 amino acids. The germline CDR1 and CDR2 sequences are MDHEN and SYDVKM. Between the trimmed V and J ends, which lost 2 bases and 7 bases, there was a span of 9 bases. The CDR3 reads CASSLSRAQPQHF. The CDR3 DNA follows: TGTGCCAGCAGTTTAAGCAGGGCACAGCCCCAGCATTTT. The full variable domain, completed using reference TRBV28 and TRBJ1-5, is DVKVTQSSRYLVKRTGEKVFLECVQDMDHENMFWYRQDPGLGLRLIYFSYDVKMKEKGDIPEGYSVSREKKERFSLILESASTNQTSMYLCASSLSRAQPQHFGDGTRLSIL.

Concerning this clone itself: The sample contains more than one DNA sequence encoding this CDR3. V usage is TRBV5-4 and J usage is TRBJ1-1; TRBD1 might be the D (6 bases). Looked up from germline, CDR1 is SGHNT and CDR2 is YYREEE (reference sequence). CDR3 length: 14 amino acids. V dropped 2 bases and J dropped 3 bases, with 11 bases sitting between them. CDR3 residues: CASSLGRGDTEAFF. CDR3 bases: TGTGCCAGCAGCTTAGGCAGGGGAGACACTGAAGCTTTCTTT. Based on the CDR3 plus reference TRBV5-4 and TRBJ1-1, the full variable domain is ETGVTQSPTHLIKTRGQQVTLRCSSQSGHNTVSWYQQALGQGPQFIFQYYREEENGRGNFPPRFSGLQFPNYSSELNVNALELDDSALYLCASSLGRGDTEAFFGQGTRLTVV.

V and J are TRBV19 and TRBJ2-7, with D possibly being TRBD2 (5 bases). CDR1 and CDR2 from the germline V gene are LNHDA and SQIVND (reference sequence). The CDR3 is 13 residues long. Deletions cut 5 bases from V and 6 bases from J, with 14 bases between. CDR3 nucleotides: TGTGCCAGTAGTGTGCGGGTACGGGGCGAGCAGTACTTC. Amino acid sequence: CASSVRVRGEQYF.

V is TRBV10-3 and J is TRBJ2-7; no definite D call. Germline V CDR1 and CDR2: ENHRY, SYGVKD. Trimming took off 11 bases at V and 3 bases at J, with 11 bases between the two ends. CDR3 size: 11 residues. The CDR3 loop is CAVTTGYEQYF. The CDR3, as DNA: TGTGCCGTTACTACTGGCTACGAGCAGTACTTC.

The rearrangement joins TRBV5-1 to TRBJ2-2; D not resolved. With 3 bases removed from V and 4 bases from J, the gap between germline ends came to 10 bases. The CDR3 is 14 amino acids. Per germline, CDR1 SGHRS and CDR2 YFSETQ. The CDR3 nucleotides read TGCGCCAGCAGCTCGGACGGCTTCACCGGGGAGCTGTTTTTT. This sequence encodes CASSSDGFTGELFF. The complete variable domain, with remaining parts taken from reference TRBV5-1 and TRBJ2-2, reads KAGVTQTPRYLIKTRGQQVTLSCSPISGHRSVSWYQQTPGQGLQFLFEYFSETQRNKGNFPGRFSGRQFSNSRSEMNVSTLELGDSALYLCASSSDGFTGELFFGEGSRLTVL.

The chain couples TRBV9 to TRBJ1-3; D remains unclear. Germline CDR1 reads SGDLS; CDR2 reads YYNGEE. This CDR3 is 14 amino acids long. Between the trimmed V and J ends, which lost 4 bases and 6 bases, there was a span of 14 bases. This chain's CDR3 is CASSPGPLENTIYF. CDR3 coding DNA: TGTGCCAGCAGCCCCGGGCCCCTCGAAAACACCATATATTTT.

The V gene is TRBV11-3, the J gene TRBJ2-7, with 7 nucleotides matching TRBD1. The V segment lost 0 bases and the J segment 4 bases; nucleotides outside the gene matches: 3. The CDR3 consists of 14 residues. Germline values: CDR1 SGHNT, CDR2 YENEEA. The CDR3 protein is CASSLEGGRYEQYF. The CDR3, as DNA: TGTGCCAGCAGCTTAGAAGGGGGCAGGTACGAGCAGTACTTC.

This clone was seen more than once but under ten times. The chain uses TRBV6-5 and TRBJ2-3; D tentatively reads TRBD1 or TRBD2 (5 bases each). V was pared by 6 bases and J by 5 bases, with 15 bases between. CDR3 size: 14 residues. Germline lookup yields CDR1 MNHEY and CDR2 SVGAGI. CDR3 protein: CASSSPGREDTQYF. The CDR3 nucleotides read TGTGCCAGCAGCTCCCCGGGACGGGAAGATACGCAGTATTTT.

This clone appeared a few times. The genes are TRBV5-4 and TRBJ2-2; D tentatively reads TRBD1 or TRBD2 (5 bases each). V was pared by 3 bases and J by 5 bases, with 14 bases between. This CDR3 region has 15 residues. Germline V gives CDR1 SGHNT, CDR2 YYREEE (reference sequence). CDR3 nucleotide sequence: TGTGCCAGCAGCTCCCCGGGACGGAAGACCGGGGAGCTGTTTTTT. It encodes CASSSPGRKTGELFF. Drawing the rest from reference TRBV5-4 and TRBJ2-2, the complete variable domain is ETGVTQSPTHLIKTRGQQVTLRCSSQSGHNTVSWYQQALGQGPQFIFQYYREEENGRGNFPPRFSGLQFPNYSSELNVNALELDDSALYLCASSSPGRKTGELFFGEGSRLTVL.

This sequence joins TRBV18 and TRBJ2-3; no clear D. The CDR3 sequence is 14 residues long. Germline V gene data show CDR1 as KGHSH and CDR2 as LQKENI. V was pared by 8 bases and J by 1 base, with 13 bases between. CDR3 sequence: CASLTGGGTDTQYF. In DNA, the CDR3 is TGTGCCAGCCTCACTGGTGGGGGCACAGATACGCAGTATTTT.

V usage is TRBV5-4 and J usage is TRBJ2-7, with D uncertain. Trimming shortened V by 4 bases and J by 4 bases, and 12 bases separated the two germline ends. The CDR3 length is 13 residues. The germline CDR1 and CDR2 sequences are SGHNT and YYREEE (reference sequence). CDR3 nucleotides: TGTGCCAGCAGCCCCGGTCATGGGTACGAGCAGTACTTC. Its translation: CASSPGHGYEQYF. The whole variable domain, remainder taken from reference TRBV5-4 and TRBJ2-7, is ETGVTQSPTHLIKTRGQQVTLRCSSQSGHNTVSWYQQALGQGPQFIFQYYREEENGRGNFPPRFSGLQFPNYSSELNVNALELDDSALYLCASSPGHGYEQYFGPGTRLTVT.

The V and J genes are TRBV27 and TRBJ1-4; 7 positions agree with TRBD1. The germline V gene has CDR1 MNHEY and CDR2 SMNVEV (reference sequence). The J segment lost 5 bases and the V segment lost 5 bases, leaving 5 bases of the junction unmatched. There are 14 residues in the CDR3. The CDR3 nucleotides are TGTGCCAGCAGTCGACAGGGTCCCAATGAAAAACTGTTTTTT. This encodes CASSRQGPNEKLFF. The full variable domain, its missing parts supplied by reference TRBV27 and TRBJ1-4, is EAQVTQNPRYLITVTGKKLTVTCSQNMNHEYMSWYRQDPGLGLRQIYYSMNVEVTDKGDVPEGYKVSRKEKRNFPLILESPSPNQTSLYFCASSRQGPNEKLFFGSGTQLSVL.

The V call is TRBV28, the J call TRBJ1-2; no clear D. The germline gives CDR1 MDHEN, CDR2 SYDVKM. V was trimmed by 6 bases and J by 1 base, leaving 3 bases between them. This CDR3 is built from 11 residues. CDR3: CASRNNYGYTF. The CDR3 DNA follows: TGTGCCAGCAGGAATAACTATGGCTACACCTTC.

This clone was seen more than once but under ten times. CDR3 loop: CASKGTANQPQHF. CDR3 nucleotides: TGCGCCAGCAAAGGGACGGCTAATCAGCCCCAGCATTTT. J is TRBJ1-5 and V is TRBV23-1, with D tentatively TRBD1 (5 bases). TRBV23-1 counts as an open reading frame of uncertain function. With 7 bases removed from V and 4 bases from J, the gap between germline ends came to 11 bases. The CDR3 contains 13 residues.